These T cell receptor beta chains were read from a single sample in a study of blood T cells in healthy people across ages. TCRdb re-analysed the 5' RACE reads in MiXCR, keeping a single row per CDR3 protein. This table holds about 1.8 million distinct CDR3 sequences, about 50% found once. Specimen: blood. These receptors came from a woman aged 40 to 50 in good health. The conserved cysteine and the conserved F or W are not part of the CDR3 here. Fields, in order: V gene, CDR3 protein.

>TRBV5-5
ASSNRDRVAIQY
>TRBV10-3
AISERQGNQPQH
>TRBV5-6
ASSSTLVYEQY
>TRBV7-2
ASSAVPNTEAF
>TRBV4-3
ASSAASGGTDTQY
>TRBV3-1
ASTSKRGGSNEQF
>TRBV7-6
ASSLVRGRETQY
>TRBV7-2
ASSLAFQGGNIQY
>TRBV6-2/TRBV6-3
ASSYSRTTSCEQY
>TRBV12-3/TRBV12-4
ASSLRPGNTEAF
>TRBV5-1
ASSDGTGPYNEQF
>TRBV11-2
ASSNSPTGSAQY
>TRBV12-3/TRBV12-4
ASSFSAGLQLF
>TRBV29-1
SVGVSSYNEQF
>TRBV7-2
ASSGGGGARNEQF
>TRBV12-3/TRBV12-4
ASSLGWGQGLYEQY
>TRBV6-2/TRBV6-3
ASTTGYEQY
>TRBV9
ASSVVAGTSSSILAKNIQY
>TRBV7-2
ASSPDRSYNEQY
>TRBV7-2
ASSPPRDFYSSTDTQY